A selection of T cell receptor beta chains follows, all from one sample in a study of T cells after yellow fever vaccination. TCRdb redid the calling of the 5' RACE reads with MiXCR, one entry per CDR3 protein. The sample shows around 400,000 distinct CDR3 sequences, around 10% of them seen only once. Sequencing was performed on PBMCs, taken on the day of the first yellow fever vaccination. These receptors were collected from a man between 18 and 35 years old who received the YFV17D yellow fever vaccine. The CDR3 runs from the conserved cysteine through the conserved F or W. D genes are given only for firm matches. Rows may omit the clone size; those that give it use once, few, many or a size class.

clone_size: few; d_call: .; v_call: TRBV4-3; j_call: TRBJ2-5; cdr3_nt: TGCGCCAGCAGCCAAGATAGATCGGGGGAGACCCAGTACTTC; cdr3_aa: CASSQDRSGETQYF
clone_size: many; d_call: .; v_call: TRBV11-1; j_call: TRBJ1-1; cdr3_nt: TGTGCCAGCAGCCCCGGCTCTTGGCAGTCTCAGTTCGGGAGGAACACTGAAGCTTTCTTT; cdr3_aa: CASSPGSWQSQFGRNTEAFF
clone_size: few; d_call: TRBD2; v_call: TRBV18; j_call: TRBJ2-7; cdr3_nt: TGTGCCAGCTCACCAAGCGGGGACGAGCAGTACTTC; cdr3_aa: CASSPSGDEQYF
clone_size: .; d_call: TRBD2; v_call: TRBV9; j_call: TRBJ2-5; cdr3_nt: TGTGCCAGCAGCAAGGACGGGGGGGAGACCCAGTACTTC; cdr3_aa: CASSKDGGETQYF
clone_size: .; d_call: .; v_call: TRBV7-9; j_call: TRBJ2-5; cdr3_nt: TGTGCCAGCAGCTTAGCTATCTCGGGGGAGACCCAGTACTTC; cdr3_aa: CASSLAISGETQYF
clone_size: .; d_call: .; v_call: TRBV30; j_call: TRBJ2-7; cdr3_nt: TGTGCCTGGAGCTTTGAGGGGGGAAGCTACGAGCAGTACTTC; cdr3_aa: CAWSFEGGSYEQYF
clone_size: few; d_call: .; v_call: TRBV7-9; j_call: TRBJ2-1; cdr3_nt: TGTGCCAGCAGCCCCCCTCTTAGTGGGGCCGACAATGAGCAGTTCTTC; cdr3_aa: CASSPPLSGADNEQFF
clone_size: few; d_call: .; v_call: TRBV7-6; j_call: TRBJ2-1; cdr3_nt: TGTGCCAGCAGCTTAGACAGGGCATATGAGCAGTTCTTC; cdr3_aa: CASSLDRAYEQFF
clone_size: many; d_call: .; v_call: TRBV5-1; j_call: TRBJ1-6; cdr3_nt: TGCGCCAGCAGCTTGGGAGAGCAGCATTCACCCCTCCACTTT; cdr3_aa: CASSLGEQHSPLHF
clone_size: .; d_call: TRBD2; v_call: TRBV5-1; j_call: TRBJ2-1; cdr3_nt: TGCGCCAGCAGCTTCGCCAGCGGGGGGGCCAGTGAGCAGTTCTTC; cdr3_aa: CASSFASGGASEQFF
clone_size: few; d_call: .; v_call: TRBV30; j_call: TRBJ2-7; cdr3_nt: TGTGCCTGGAGTGGGGGGAACTCCTACGAGCAGTACTTC; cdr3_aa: CAWSGGNSYEQYF
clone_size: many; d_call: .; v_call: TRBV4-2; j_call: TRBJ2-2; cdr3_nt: TGTGCCAGCAGCCAAGACCCTTCCGGGACGGTCCCCGTCGGGGAGCTGTTTTTT; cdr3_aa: CASSQDPSGTVPVGELFF
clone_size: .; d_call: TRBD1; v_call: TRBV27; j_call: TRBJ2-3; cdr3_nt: TGTGCCAGCAGTTTATGGACAGGGGGCACAGATACGCAGTATTTT; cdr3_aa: CASSLWTGGTDTQYF
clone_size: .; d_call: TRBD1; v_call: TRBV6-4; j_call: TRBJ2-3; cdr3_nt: TGTGCCAGCAGTGACGGGACAGGGGGCGCGGGAGATACGCAGTATTTT; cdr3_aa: CASSDGTGGAGDTQYF
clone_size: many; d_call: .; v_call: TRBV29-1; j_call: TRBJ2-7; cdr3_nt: TGCAGCGTTGAATTGGCAGGACCATCCTACGAGCAGTACTTC; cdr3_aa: CSVELAGPSYEQYF
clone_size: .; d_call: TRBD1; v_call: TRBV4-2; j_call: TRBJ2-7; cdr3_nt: TGTGCCAGCAGCCAAGACGGGACAGTTTCCTACGAGCAGTACTTC; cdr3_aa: CASSQDGTVSYEQYF
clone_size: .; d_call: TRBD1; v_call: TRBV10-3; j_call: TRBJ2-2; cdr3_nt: TGTGCCATCACAGGGGGTATTCCCGGGGAGCTGTTTTTT; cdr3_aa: CAITGGIPGELFF
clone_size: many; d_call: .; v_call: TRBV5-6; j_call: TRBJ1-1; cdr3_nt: TGTGCCAGCAGCGAGACTTATAGGGACGGGGACACTGAAGCTTTCTTT; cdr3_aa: CASSETYRDGDTEAFF
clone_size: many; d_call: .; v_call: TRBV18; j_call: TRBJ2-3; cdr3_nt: TGTGCCAGCTCAAAGGCTAATCAGCGAGCCGGGGATACGCAGTATTTT; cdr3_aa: CASSKANQRAGDTQYF
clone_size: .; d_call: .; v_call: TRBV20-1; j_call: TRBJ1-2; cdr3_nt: TGCAGTGCTATCCTAACGACGGCTGGCTACACCTTC; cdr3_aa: CSAILTTAGYTF
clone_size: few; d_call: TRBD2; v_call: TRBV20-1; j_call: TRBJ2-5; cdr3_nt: TGCAGTGCTAGCCTTGGACTAGCTCCGGAGACCCAGTACTTC; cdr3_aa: CSASLGLAPETQYF
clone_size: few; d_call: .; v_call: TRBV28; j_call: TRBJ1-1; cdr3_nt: TGTGCCAGCGGAAAGTTATTCCTACAGGGCACTGAAGCTTTCTTT; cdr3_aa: CASGKLFLQGTEAFF
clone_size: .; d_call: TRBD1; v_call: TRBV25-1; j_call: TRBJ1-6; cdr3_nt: TGTGCCAGCAGTGAATCCCCGGGACAGGGTGGATCCTATAATTCACCCCTCCACTTT; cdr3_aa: CASSESPGQGGSYNSPLHF
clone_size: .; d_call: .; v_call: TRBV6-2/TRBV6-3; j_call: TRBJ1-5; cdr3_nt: TGTGCCAGCAGTTCCTTACAGGGTTATCAGCCCCAGCATTTT; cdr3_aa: CASSSLQGYQPQHF
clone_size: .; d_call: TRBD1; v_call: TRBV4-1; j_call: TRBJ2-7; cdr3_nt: TGCGCCAGCAGCGCAAGACGCACAGGGGGGTACGAGCAGTACTTC; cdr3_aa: CASSARRTGGYEQYF
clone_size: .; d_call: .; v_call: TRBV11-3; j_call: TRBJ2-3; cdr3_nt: TGTGCCAGCAGCTTCGGTTGGGGGGCCGACACAGATACGCAGTATTTT; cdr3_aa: CASSFGWGADTDTQYF
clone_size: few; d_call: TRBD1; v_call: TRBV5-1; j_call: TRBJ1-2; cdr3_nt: TGCGCCAGCAGCCCCCGGGACAGGGGATCCATTGATGGCTACACCTTC; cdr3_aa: CASSPRDRGSIDGYTF
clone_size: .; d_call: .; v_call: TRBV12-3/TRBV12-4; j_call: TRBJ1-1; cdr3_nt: TGTGCCAGCAGACACAACACTGAAGCTTTCTTT; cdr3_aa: CASRHNTEAFF
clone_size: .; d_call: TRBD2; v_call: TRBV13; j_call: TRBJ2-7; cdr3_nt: TGTGCCAGCAGCTTAGTTCTAGCGGGGGGATCCTACGAGCAGTACTTC; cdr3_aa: CASSLVLAGGSYEQYF
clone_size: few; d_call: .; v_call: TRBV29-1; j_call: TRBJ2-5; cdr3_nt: TGCAGCCATACTAGGCATTCCGGGGAGACCCAGTACTTC; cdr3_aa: CSHTRHSGETQYF
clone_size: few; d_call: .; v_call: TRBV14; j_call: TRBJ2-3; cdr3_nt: TGTGCCAGCAGCCAAGGGACAGAGCTGCGCACAGATACGCAGTATTTT; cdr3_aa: CASSQGTELRTDTQYF
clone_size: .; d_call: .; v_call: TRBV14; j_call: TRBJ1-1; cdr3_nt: TGTGCCAGCAGCGAAAGTGTGGCGAACACTGAAGCTTTCTTT; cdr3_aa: CASSESVANTEAFF
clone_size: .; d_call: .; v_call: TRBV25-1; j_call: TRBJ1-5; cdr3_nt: TGTGCCAGCGGCCTCGGACTCAGCAGCTGGGCACAGCATTTT; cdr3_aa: CASGLGLSSWAQHF
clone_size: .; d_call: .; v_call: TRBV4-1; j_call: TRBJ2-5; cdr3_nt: TGCGCCAGCAGCCAAAGACGGCTAGCGAGGGAAGAGACCCAGTACTTC; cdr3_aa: CASSQRRLAREETQYF
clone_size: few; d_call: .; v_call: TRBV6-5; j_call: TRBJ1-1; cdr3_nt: TGTGCCAGCAGTTCATCTAGCGCCAACACTGAAGCTTTCTTT; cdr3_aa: CASSSSSANTEAFF
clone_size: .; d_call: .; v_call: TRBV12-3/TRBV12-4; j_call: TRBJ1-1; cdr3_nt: TGTGCCAGCAGTACCACGGGGGGAACTGAAGCTTTCTTT; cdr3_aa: CASSTTGGTEAFF
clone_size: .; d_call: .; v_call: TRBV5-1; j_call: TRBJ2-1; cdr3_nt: TGCGCCAGCAGCTTGTATGGCGACCTAGAAGGGACCGAGCCGGGGTTC; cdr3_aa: CASSLYGDLEGTEPGF
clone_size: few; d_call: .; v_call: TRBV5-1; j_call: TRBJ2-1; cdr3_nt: TGCGCCAGCGGCCAGGCCTCCTACAATGAGCAGTTCTTC; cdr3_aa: CASGQASYNEQFF
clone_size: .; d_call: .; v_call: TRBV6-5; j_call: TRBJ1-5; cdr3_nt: TGTGCCAGCAGTTACTCGGGTCATAGCAATCAGCCCCAGCATTTT; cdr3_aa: CASSYSGHSNQPQHF